What follows are 13 T cell receptor beta chains derived from one specimen sequenced in a study of shared clonotypes between healthy human individuals. Generated by immunoSEQ multiplex PCR, the TCRdb table keeps only in-frame clones and is missing some. Among 1.4 million to 1.5 million clones listed, roughly 97% were seen once. The sample was naive CD4+ T cells sorted from blood. As for subset: CD45RA+ positively selected. Source of these receptors: a man aged 30 to 45 in good health.

The V and J genes are TRBV30 and TRBJ1-4, with D hard to call. V lost 0 bases and J lost 8, with 16 bases in between. This CDR3 comprises 15 residues. The germline gives CDR1 GTSNPN, CDR2 SVGIG (reference sequence). CDR3 in DNA: TGTGCCTGGAGTGTAAGGGAATCACCTTGGGAAAAACTGTTTTTT. The encoded protein is CAWSVRESPWEKLFF.

About this clone: The identical CDR3 is also encoded by other nucleotide sequences in the sample. The chain carries TRBV5-1 and TRBJ1-1, with D uncertain. The V gene's germline CDR1 is SGHRS and CDR2 YFSETQ. V was pared by 2 bases and J by 1 base, with 6 bases between. The CDR3 extends over 13 amino acids. The CDR3 DNA sequence: TGCGCCAGCAGCTTTACAACGAACACTGAAGCTTTCTTT. Translated, it gives CASSFTTNTEAFF.

This chain connects TRBV19 to TRBJ2-7, with TRBD2 identical over 9 bases. Trimming cost V 7 bases and J 0 bases; bases outside gene matches: 7. The CDR3 extends over 15 amino acids. The germline CDR1 and CDR2 sequences are LNHDA and SQIVND (reference sequence). The CDR3 nucleotides are TGTGCCAGTACCGCTTCTAGCGGGATCTCCTACGAGCAGTACTTC. It codes for CASTASSGISYEQYF.

The gene calls are TRBV5-1 and TRBJ1-4, with 8 nucleotides matching TRBD1. This CDR3 spans 14 amino acids. Per the germline V gene, CDR1 is SGHRS and CDR2 is YFSETQ. With V trimmed by 4 bases and J by 6 bases, 5 bases remained unmatched. The chain's CDR3 is CASSLTGADEKLFF. The CDR3 bases are TGCGCCAGCAGCCTGACAGGGGCGGATGAAAAACTGTTTTTT.

The V call is TRBV13, the J call TRBJ2-5; D unresolved. Germline V gene data show CDR1 as PRHDT and CDR2 as FYEKMQ (reference sequence). The CDR3 runs 13 residues. Trimming took 4 bases from V and 0 from J, leaving 6 bases between them. Here the CDR3 DNA reads TGTGCCAGCAGCTCCCTGTACCAAGAGACCCAGTACTTC. It is translated as CASSSLYQETQYF.

The rearrangement joins TRBV7-9 to TRBJ2-1; TRBD2 agrees at 9 bases. The CDR3 runs 17 residues. Losses at the gene ends were 0 bases for V and 9 bases for J; bases not matched to a gene: 12. From germline, CDR1 is SEHNR and CDR2 FQNEAQ (reference sequence). The DNA of the CDR3 is TGTGCCAGCAGCTTAGCGGTAGCGGGAGCGTCAGGTGGTGAGCAGTTCTTC. This gives the protein CASSLAVAGASGGEQFF.

V gene TRBV5-1 combines with J gene TRBJ2-6; either TRBD1 or TRBD2 may supply D (5 bases each). The germline V gene encodes CDR1 SGHRS and CDR2 YFSETQ. This CDR3 region has 22 residues. Trimming shortened V by 0 bases and J by 0 bases, and 25 bases separated the two germline ends. The DNA for the CDR3 is TGCGCCAGCAGCTTGGCCCAGCAGGGACCCCTACGAACCAGCTCTGGGGCCAACGTCCTGACTTTC. Amino acid sequence: CASSLAQQGPLRTSSGANVLTF.

The V gene is TRBV29-1, the J gene TRBJ1-4, with 8 bases identical to TRBD1. CDR3 size: 13 residues. Germline CDR1 and CDR2: SQVTM and ANQGSEA. The V and J ends lost 6 bases and 7 bases, in that order; junction bases with no gene match: 7. The CDR3: CSVSGQGSEKLFF. For the CDR3, the DNA is TGCAGCGTCTCTGGACAGGGATCTGAAAAACTGTTTTTT.

The V gene is TRBV7-6, the J gene TRBJ1-2; no reliable D call. This CDR3 has 15 amino acids. Trimming took off 3 bases at V and 3 bases at J, with 14 bases between the two ends. Germline V gene data show CDR1 as SGHVS and CDR2 as FNYEAQ. The CDR3 region is CASSFESHRHYGYTF. The CDR3 DNA follows: TGTGCCAGCAGCTTTGAGAGCCACCGGCACTATGGCTACACCTTC.

The gene calls are TRBV10-3 and TRBJ1-4; D is undetermined. Germline V gene sequence: CDR1 ENHRY, CDR2 SYGVKD. The CDR3 is 14 amino acids. With 5 bases removed from V and 1 base from J, the gap between germline ends came to 8 bases. Written as DNA, the CDR3 is TGTGCCATCAGTATGGACCGAACTAATGAAAAACTGTTTTTT. Its protein is CAISMDRTNEKLFF.

To note about this clone: Other DNA sequences in the sample encode the same CDR3. The chain joins TRBV5-4 to TRBJ2-3; 8 bases match TRBD2. V lost 2 bases to trimming and J lost 2 bases; unmatched junction nucleotides: 4. The length of the CDR3 is 15 residues. Germline CDR1 and CDR2: SGHNT and YYREEE (reference sequence). CDR3: CASSLGLADTDTQYF. The CDR3 region has the DNA TGTGCCAGCAGCTTAGGACTAGCAGACACAGATACGCAGTATTTT.

The CDR3 region is CASSLAGAGKDGYTF. CDR3 DNA: TGTGCCAGCAGCTTGGCGGGGGCAGGGAAGGATGGCTACACCTTC. The V gene is TRBV5-4, the J gene TRBJ1-2; D is possibly TRBD1 (6 bases). Looked up from germline, CDR1 is SGHNT and CDR2 is YYREEE (reference sequence). CDR3 length equals 15 residues. Trimming left V 0 bases short and J 6 bases short, with 15 bases between.

The chain uses TRBV5-1 and TRBJ2-5, with 8 bases identical to TRBD1. J was trimmed by 1 base and V by 4 bases; bases with no gene match: 12. This CDR3 spans 17 amino acids. Germline V gene lookup returns CDR1 SGHRS and CDR2 YFSETQ. CDR3 nucleotides: TGCGCCAGCAGCCCATCGAACAGGGGGACGGTCCAAGAGACCCAGTACTTC. As protein: CASSPSNRGTVQETQYF.